This TCR beta chain was captured in a study of a mutant IDH1 vaccine in newly diagnosed glioma. Study as a whole: Commencement of vaccination occurred 4-6 weeks following radiotherapy alone, or concurrently with temozolomide cycles.

Time point described: week 35, safety follow-up. The study gave 300 ug of mutant IDH1 20-mer peptide per vaccine dose, with topical imiquimod. Each donor presented with a new WHO grade 3 or 4 astrocytoma that tested IDH1-mutant and showed ATRX loss. This CDR3 has 15 residues. Germline lookup yields CDR1 MRHNA and CDR2 SNTAGT. V dropped 5 bases and J dropped 0; count of bases not matched to a gene: 3. As to this clone: Antigen: not known.

Sequencing used immunoSEQ multiplex PCR; TCRdb keeps in-frame clones, though not all of them. The data show approximately 43,000 clones, roughly nine tenths seen once. This receptor was obtained from a man aged 35 to 55 with glioma. Sequenced material: PBMCs, taken from a glioma patient whose treatment included an IDH1 peptide vaccine. This chain connects TRBV6-4 to TRBJ1-4; 7 bases map to TRBD1. CDR3 DNA: TGTGCCAGCAGTCGGACAGGATCAACTAATGAAAAACTGTTTTTT. This encodes CASSRTGSTNEKLFF.